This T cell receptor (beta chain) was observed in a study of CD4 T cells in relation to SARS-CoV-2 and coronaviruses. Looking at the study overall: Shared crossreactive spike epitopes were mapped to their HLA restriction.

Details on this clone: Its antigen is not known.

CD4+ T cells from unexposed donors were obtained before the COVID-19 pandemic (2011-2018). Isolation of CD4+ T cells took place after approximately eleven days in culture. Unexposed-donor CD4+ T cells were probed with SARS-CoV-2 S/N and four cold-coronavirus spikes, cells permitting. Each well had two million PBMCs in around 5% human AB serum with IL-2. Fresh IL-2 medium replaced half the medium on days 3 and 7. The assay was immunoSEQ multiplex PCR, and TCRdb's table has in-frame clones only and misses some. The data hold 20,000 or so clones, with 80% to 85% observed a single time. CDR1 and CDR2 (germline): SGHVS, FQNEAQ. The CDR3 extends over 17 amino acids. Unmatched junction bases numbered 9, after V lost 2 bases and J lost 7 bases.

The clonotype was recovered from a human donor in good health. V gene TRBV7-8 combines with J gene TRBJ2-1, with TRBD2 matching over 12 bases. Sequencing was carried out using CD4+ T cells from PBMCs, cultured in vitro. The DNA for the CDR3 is TGTGCCAGCAGCTTATTTTGGGCTAGCGGGAGGGAGAATGAGCAGTTCTTC. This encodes CASSLFWASGRENEQFF.